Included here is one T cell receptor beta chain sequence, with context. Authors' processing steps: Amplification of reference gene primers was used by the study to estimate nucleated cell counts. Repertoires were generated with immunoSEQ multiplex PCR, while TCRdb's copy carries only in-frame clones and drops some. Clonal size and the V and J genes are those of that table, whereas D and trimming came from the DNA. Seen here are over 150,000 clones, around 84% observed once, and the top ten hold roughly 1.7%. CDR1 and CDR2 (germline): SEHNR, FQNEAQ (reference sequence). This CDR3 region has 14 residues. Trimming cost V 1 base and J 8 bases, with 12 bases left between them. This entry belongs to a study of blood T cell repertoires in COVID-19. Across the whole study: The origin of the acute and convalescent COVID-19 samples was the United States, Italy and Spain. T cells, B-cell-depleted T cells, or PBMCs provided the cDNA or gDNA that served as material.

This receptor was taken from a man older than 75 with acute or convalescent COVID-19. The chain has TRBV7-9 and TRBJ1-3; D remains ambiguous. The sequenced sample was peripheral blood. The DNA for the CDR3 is TGTGCCAGCAGCTTAGGGCGGGAAGCGGACACCATATATTTT. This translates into CASSLGREADTIYF.